This TCR beta chain was sequenced in a study of neurological immune-mediated disorders. This clonotype was counted at least ten times. TCRdb reprocessed the 5' RACE reads via MiXCR and lists one record per CDR3 protein. The data hold some 70,000 distinct CDR3 sequences, with around 3% observed a single time. The CDR3 extends over 13 amino acids. Between the trimmed V and J ends, which lost 1 base and 2 bases, there was a span of 8 bases. CDR1 and CDR2 from the germline V gene are GTSNPN and SVGIG (reference sequence). The sequenced sample consisted of PBMCs. This TCR was recovered from a man aged 35-49 years with multiple sclerosis. The rearrangement joins TRBV30 to TRBJ1-1, with a possible D match to TRBD1 (5 bases). The CDR3 DNA sequence: TGTGCCTGGAGTGGCAGGGCTAACACTGAAGCTTTCTTT. Protein product: CAWSGRANTEAFF. Using reference TRBV30 and TRBJ1-1 for the parts outside the CDR3, the full variable domain is SQTIHQWPATLVQPVGSPLSLECTVEGTSNPNLYWYRQAAGRGLQLLFYSVGIGQISSEVPQNLSASRPQDRQFILSSKKLLLSDSGFYLCAWSGRANTEAFFGQGTRLTVV.